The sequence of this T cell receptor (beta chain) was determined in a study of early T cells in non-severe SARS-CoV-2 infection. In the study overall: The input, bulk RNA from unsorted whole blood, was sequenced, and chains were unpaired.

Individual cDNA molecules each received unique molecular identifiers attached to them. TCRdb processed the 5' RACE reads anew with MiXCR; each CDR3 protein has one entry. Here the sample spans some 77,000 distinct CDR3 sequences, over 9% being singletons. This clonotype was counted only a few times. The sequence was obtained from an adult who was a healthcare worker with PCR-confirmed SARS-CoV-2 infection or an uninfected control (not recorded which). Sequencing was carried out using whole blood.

CDR3 sequence (DNA): TGTGCCAGCAGCCAATCGACTTCAGGGGATGGCTACACCTTC. Its translation: CASSQSTSGDGYTF. This chain connects TRBV16 to TRBJ1-2; D is perhaps TRBD1 (6 bases). This CDR3 region has 14 residues. Germline V gene lookup returns CDR1 KGHSY and CDR2 FQNENV. V was cut by 0 bases and J by 6 bases, with 11 bases left in between. Full variable domain (rest looked up from reference TRBV16 and TRBJ1-2): GEEVAQTPKHLVRGEGQKAKLYCAPIKGHSYVFWYQQVLKNEFKFLISFQNENVFDETGMPKERFSAKCLPNSPCSLEIQATKLEDSAVYFCASSQSTSGDGYTFGSGTRLTVV.